The entry below gives a single TCR beta chain sequence along with its context. The V and J ends lost 2 bases and 7 bases respectively, with 15 bases between them. The CDR3 loop spans 16 amino acids. CDR1 and CDR2 (germline): LGHDT, YNNKEL (reference sequence). Original methodology: The authors estimated nucleated cell counts from reference gene primer amplification. Repertoires were generated with immunoSEQ multiplex PCR, while TCRdb's copy carries only in-frame clones and drops some. The V and J calls and clone size were taken over from that table, and D and trimming were inferred from the DNA. The repertoire consists of roughly 250,000 clones, with approximately 83% occurring once and the leading ten covering around 3%. The data derive from a study of blood T cell repertoires in COVID-19. Individuals aged roughly 18 to 95 years were recruited from 24 US areas. Assignments of participants to cohorts depended upon their own reported clinical history.

The chain recombines TRBV3-1 (or the pseudogene TRBV3-2) with TRBJ1-6; TRBD1 might be the D (6 bases). The receptor was derived from a woman between 40 and 50 years old with acute COVID-19. Sequenced sample: PBMCs or T cells enriched from blood (not recorded which). For the CDR3, the DNA is TGTGCCAGCAGCCAATTTAGGATCCAGGGGAATTCACCCCTCCACTTT. Amino acids: CASSQFRIQGNSPLHF.